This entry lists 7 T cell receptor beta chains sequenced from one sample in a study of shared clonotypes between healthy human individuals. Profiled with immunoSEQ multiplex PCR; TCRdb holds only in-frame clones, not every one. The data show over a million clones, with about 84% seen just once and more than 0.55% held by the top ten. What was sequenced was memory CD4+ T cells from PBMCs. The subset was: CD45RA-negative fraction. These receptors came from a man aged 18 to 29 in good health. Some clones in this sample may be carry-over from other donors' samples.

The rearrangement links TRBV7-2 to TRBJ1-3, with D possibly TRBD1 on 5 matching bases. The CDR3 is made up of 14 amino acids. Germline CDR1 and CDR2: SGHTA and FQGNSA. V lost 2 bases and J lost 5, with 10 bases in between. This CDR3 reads CASSLLGGRNTIYF. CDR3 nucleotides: TGTGCCAGCAGCTTATTGGGGGGGAGAAACACCATATATTTT.

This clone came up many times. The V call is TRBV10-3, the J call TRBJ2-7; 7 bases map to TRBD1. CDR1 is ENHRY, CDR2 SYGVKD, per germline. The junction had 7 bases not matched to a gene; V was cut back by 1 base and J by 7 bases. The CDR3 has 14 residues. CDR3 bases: TGTGCCATCAGTGAGTTACAGGGGTCTCGGGAGCAGTACTTC. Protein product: CAISELQGSREQYF.

CDR3 sequence reads: CASSLEGAEETQYF. The CDR3 region has the DNA TGTGCCAGCAGCTTGGAAGGGGCGGAAGAGACCCAGTACTTC. This chain joins TRBV5-4 and TRBJ2-5; D perhaps matches TRBD1 (5 bases). The CDR3 has 14 amino acids. Per germline, CDR1 SGHNT and CDR2 YYREEE (reference sequence). Trimming removed 0 bases at V and 3 bases at J, with 9 bases between.

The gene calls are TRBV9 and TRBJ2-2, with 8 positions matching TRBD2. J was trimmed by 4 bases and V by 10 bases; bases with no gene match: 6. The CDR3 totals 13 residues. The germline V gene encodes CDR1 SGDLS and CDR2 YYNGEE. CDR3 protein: CASGLAGTGELFF. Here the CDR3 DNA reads TGTGCCTCCGGACTAGCCGGCACCGGGGAGCTGTTTTTT.

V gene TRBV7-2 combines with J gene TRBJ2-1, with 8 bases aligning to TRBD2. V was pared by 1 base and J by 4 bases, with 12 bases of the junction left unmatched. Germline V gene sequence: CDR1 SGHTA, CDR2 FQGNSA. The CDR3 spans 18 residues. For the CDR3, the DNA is TGTGCCAGCAGCTTAGTGGTCGGGAGGGCCCGTCCATACAATGAGCAGTTCTTC. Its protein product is CASSLVVGRARPYNEQFF.

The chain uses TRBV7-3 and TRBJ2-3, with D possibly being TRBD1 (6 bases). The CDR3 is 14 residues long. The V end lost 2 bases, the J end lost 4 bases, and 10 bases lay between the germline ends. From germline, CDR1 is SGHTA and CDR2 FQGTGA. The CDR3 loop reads CASSLARGADTQYF. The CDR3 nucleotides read TGTGCCAGCAGCTTAGCCAGGGGAGCAGATACGCAGTATTTT.

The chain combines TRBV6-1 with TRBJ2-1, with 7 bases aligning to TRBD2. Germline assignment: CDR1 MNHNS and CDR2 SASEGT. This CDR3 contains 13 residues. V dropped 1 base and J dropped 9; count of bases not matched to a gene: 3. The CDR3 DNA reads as TGTGCCAGCAGTGAAGGTGGGGGGGGTGAGCAGTTCTTC. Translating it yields CASSEGGGGEQFF.